This is a list of T cell receptor beta chains from one sample in a study of cytomegalovirus exposure and HLA in healthy donors. The method was immunoSEQ multiplex PCR; TCRdb's version includes in-frame clones alone and lacks a portion of them. The table records about 89,000 clones, approximately 81% of them present only once. Sequencing used PBMCs. The source of these receptors is a woman aged 18-29 years in good health and CMV-seropositive. The CDR3 runs from the conserved cysteine through the conserved F or W.

TRBV5-1 | CASSLVTGSYEQYF
TRBV9 | CASSPFGAGGTDTQYF
TRBV5-1 | CASSLRQVGTDTQYF
TRBV28 | CASSLGGASTDTQYF
TRBV28 | CASSVTLNTEAFF
TRBV5-5 | CASSLGRHGYTF
TRBV19 | CASSIRGPGEQYF
TRBV6-1 | CGVAGPSTDTQYF
TRBV30 | CAWSLEGGQPQHF
TRBV4-3 | CASSQTGMGGANYGYTF
TRBV5-1 | CASSFSGSFGGGWDEQYF
TRBV27 | CASSKTGSGYTF
TRBV27 | CASSLWPSGEAYEQYF
TRBV2 | CASSEGQGAISPLHF
TRBV18 | CASSNGQGGTEAFF
TRBV9 | CASSASSGGYNEQFF
TRBV6-1 | CASRPTGISKNIQYF
TRBV7-6 | CASSLGGGGGTDTQYF
TRBV6-6 | CASSPPSDNEQFF
TRBV2 | CASTRLAGGVNEQFF
TRBV2 | CASSRDRDAEQYF
TRBV28 | CASKPWTGPDTQYF
TRBV28 | CASRGPGQSNEKLFF